This TCR beta chain is drawn from a study of blood T cell repertoires in COVID-19. Turning to the study itself: Italy, Spain and the United States were the sources of the convalescent and acute COVID-19 samples.

Original handling: Reference gene primer amplification yielded estimated nucleated cell counts. Profiling relied on immunoSEQ multiplex PCR, and the TCRdb table lists in-frame clones only, not all of them. V, J and clone size were drawn from that table, and D and trimming were deduced from the DNA. The sample shows a few hundred thousand clones, 80% to 90% of them seen only once. V lost 4 bases, J lost 4 bases, and 18 bases lay in between. This CDR3 is built from 15 residues. Per the germline V gene, CDR1 is SGDLS and CDR2 is YYNGEE. The J gene is TRBJ2-7, the V gene TRBV9, with D possibly being TRBD1 (6 bases). This sequence was found in a man between 25 and 39 years old who had recovered from COVID-19. Sequenced input: PBMCs or T cells enriched from blood (not recorded which). The CDR3 spells CASSYRAGDPYEQYF. As DNA, the CDR3 is TGTGCCAGCAGCTATCGAGCAGGGGACCCGTACGAGCAGTACTTC.